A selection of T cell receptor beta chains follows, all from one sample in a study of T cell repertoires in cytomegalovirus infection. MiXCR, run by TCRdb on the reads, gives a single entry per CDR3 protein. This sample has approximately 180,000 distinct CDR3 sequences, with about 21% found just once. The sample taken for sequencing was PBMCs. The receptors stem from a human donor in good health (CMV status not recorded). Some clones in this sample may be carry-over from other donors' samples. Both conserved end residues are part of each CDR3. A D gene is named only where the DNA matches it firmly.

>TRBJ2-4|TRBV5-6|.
CASSTNAGLSDIQYF
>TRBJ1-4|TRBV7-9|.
CASSFTGRGEKLFF
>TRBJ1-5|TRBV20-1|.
CSARPTENSNQPQHF
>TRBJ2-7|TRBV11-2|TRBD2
CASSRGLAGATASYEQYF
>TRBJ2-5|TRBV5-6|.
CASSLAPRARETQYF
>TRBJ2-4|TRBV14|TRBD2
CASSQTLAGGLQNIQYF
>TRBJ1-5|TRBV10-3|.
CAISESTVRNQPQHF
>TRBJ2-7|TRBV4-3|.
CASSQDLGGASYEQYF
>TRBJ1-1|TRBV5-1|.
CASSFQVNTEAFF
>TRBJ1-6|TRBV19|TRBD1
CASSIFTGENSPLHF
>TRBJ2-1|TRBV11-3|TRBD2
CASSFRLAAYNEQFF
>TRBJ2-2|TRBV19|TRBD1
CASSTTGTGPTGELFF
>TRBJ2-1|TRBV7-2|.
CASSLWRSSYNEQFF
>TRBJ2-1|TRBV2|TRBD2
CASSDVPGRGGREQFF
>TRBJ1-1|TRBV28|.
CASSVRQLNTEAFF
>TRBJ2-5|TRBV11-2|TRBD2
CASRPRGGGTKQETQYF
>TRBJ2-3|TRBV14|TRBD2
CASSPRAGGGGQDTQYF
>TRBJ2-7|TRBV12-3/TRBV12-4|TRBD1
CASSFVGQGHEQYF
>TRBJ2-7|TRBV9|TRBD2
CASSAWPSGSEQYF
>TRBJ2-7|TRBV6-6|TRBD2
CASADGASGTHEQYF
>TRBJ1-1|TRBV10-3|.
CAIRGLGGTEAFF
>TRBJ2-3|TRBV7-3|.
CASSLAAAEDTQYF
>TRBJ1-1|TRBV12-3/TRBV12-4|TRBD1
CASSFPLNRQGTEAFF
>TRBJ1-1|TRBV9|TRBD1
CASSPQGTMNTEAFF
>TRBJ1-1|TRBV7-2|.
CASSLNAPNTEAFF
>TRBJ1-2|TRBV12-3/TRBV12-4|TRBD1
CASSLKRQGLYGYTF
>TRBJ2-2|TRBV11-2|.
CASSLAGELFF
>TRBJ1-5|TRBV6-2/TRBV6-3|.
CASSYGGAGQPQHF
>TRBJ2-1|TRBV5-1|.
CASSLLTVSSYNEQFF
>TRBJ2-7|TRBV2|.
CASSELGPGEQYF
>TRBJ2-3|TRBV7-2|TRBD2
CASSPSSGPTDTQYF
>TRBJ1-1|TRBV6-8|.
CASRPQMNTEAFF
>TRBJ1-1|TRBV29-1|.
CSVVSGTGAFF
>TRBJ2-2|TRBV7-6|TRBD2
CASSLGAGGGTGELFF
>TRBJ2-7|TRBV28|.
CASRYRDAGYEQYF
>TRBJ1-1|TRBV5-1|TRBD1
CASSWSTGNGAEAFF
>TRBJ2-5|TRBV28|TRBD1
CASSSSVRDRAQETQYF
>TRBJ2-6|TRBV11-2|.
CASSLRVLSSGANVLTF
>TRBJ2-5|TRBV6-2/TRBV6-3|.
CASSWDSVYQETQYF
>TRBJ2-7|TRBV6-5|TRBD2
CASSDPTSGRVEQYF
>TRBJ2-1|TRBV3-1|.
CASSQDLRNEQFF
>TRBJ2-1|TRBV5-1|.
CASSWWAGMGGGPLEQFF
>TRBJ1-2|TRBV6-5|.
CASRGGTEAYGYTF
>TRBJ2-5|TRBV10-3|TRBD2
CAIRGFGTKETQYF
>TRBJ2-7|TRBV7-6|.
CASSHVRGLVGYEQYF
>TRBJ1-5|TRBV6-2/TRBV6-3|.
CASSRRVEQPQHF
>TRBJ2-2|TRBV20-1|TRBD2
CSARRSGLAGGAGELFF
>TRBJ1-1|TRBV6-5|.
CASRPLDRNTEAFF
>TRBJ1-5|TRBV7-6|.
CASSLTDRRYSNQPQHF
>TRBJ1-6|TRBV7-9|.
CASSLLNSPLHF
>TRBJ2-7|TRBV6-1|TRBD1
CASSYGAAQGNF
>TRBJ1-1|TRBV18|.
CASSPQARGTEAFF
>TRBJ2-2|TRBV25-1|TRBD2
CASSGRTSGVSAGELFF
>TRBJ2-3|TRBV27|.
CASSSLPTGIRTDTQYF
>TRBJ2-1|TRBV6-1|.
CATRRAQGGSSGYNEQFF